This entry lists 23 T cell receptor beta chains sequenced from one sample in a study of molecular identifiers for immune sequencing clone quantification. TCRdb independently ran MiXCR on the PCR reads; one entry per CDR3 protein. The sample records fewer than 100,000 distinct CDR3 sequences, around a fifth being singletons. Sequenced sample: naive CD8+ T cells from blood, with Jurkat cell RNA spiked in. The subset: FACS-sorted CD8+CD4-CCR7+CD45RA+ naive T cells. The receptors originated from a human donor in good health. Some libraries in this study had Jurkat cell RNA spiked in.

This clonotype was detected ten times or more. This chain joins TRBV29-1 and TRBJ2-1; D call uncertain. CDR1 and CDR2 from the germline V gene are SQVTM and ANQGSEA. The CDR3 loop spans 14 amino acids. The ends were cut back, 4 bases at V and 5 bases at J, with 15 bases in the middle. The CDR3 reads CSVGLGLHHNEQFF. The CDR3 DNA is TGCAGCGTTGGGCTCGGGTTACACCACAATGAGCAGTTCTTC.

This clonotype has ten or more counts. This chain links TRBV6-2 or TRBV6-3 with TRBJ2-1; 7 bases agree with TRBD1. The germline V gene encodes CDR1 MNHEY and CDR2 SVGEGT. The CDR3 covers 16 residues. V was clipped by 6 bases and J by 2 bases; unmatched bases: 10. CDR3 protein: CASRITGAATYNEQFF. In DNA form, the CDR3 reads TGTGCCAGCAGGATTACAGGGGCTGCGACCTACAATGAGCAGTTCTTC.

In this sample, this clonotype turned up many times. The chain joins TRBV7-6 to TRBJ1-1; D is undetermined. CDR1 SGHVS and CDR2 FNYEAQ come from the germline V gene. The V gene lost 5 bases and the J gene lost 4 bases, with 26 bases spanning the gap. This CDR3 is built from 18 residues. CDR3 amino acids: CASSEVPGSFEGGTEAFF. The CDR3 bases are TGTGCCAGCAGCGAAGTTCCGGGCAGCTTTGAAGGTGGCACTGAAGCTTTCTTT.

This clonotype was observed a handful of times. The J gene is TRBJ2-7, the V gene TRBV15; the D gene is possibly TRBD1 (6 bases). Looked up from germline, CDR1 is LNHNV and CDR2 is YYDKDF (reference sequence). The V end lost 4 bases, the J end lost 1 base, and 8 bases lay between the germline ends. The CDR3 consists of 13 residues. The CDR3 spells CATSTGQSYEQYF. In DNA form, the CDR3 reads TGTGCCACCAGCACCGGACAGTCCTACGAGCAGTACTTC.

This clonotype was recorded many times. The CDR3, as DNA: TGTGCCAGCAGTGAGTCGGTGCTAGCGGGGGTCACAGATACGCAGTATTTT. Protein product: CASSESVLAGVTDTQYF. V gene TRBV2 combines with J gene TRBJ2-3; 10 nucleotides align to TRBD2. Germline values: CDR1 SNHLY, CDR2 FYNNEI. V lost 3 bases, J lost 2 bases, and 8 bases stayed unmatched. The CDR3 runs 17 residues. Variable domain in full (rest from reference TRBV2 and TRBJ2-3): EPEVTQTPSHQVTQMGQEVILRCVPISNHLYFYWYRQILGQKVEFLVSFYNNEISEKSEIFDDQFSVERPDGSNFTLKIRSTKLEDSAMYFCASSESVLAGVTDTQYFGPGTRLTVL.

This clonotype showed up just a few times. The chain couples TRBV7-9 to TRBJ2-7; the match to TRBD2 covers 11 bases. This CDR3 is built from 18 residues. Germline CDR1 reads SEHNR; CDR2 reads FQNEAQ (reference sequence). V shed 5 bases and J 2 bases; nucleotides not matched to a gene: 14. Here the CDR3 DNA reads TGTGCCAGCAGCCCCTTCCCTAGCGGGGGGCCAGACCCCTACGAGCAGTACTTC. Amino acids: CASSPFPSGGPDPYEQYF.

As concerns this clonotype: A read error may explain this, as a much larger clone is one base away. CDR3 bases: TGTGTCAGCAGCCAAGCGGGACAGGGGGCGGGGAATGAGCAGTTCTTC. It codes for CVSSQAGQGAGNEQFF. The rearrangement uses TRBV4-2 and TRBJ2-1, with TRBD1 matching 12 bases. Germline V CDR1 and CDR2: LGHNA, YNFKEQ. The CDR3 spans 16 residues.

This clonotype was seen ten or more times. The CDR3 region is CASSLSGGEQYF. CDR3 nucleotide sequence: TGTGCCAGCAGCTTGTCAGGGGGCGAGCAGTACTTC. The rearrangement joins TRBV5-8 to TRBJ2-7, with 7 bases that match TRBD1. The CDR3 totals 12 residues. From germline, CDR1 is SGHTS and CDR2 YDEGEE. With 1 base clipped from V and 6 bases from J, the junction kept 1 base outside the gene matches.

J is TRBJ1-2 and V is TRBV20-1; perhaps TRBD1 as D (5 bases). Germline loops: CDR1 DFQATT, CDR2 SNEGSKA (reference sequence). CDR3 length equals 13 residues. V lost 4 bases to trimming and J lost 3 bases, with 12 bases between them. The CDR3, as DNA: TGCAGTGCTACCAGCAGGGAGGACTATGGCTACACCTTC. Protein: CSATSREDYGYTF.

The chain recombines TRBV4-3 with TRBJ1-1; a weak D match, TRBD1 (5 bases). Trimming took off 1 base at V and 1 base at J, with 16 bases between the two ends. The CDR3 totals 17 residues. Germline V lookup: CDR1 LGHNA, CDR2 YSLEER. CDR3 bases: TGCGCCAGCAGCCAAGTTAGGAGGGGAGAATCGAACACTGAAGCTTTCTTT. This translates into CASSQVRRGESNTEAFF.

This clonotype was detected many times. The gene calls are TRBV5-1 and TRBJ1-6; 7 bases align to TRBD1. The CDR3 consists of 16 residues. The V and J ends lost 0 bases and 6 bases, in that order; junction bases with no gene match: 6. Germline CDR1 SGHRS, CDR2 YFSETQ. The CDR3 region is CASSLVGTDFNSPLHF. The CDR3 DNA follows: TGCGCCAGCAGCTTGGTTGGGACAGACTTTAATTCACCCCTCCACTTT.

V and J are TRBV30 and TRBJ2-1, with TRBD2 matching 10 bases. CDR1 is GTSNPN, CDR2 SVGIG, per germline (reference sequence). The CDR3 runs to 13 residues. J lost 8 bases, V lost 4 bases, and 5 bases had no gene match. This CDR3 reads CAWKGLAWDEQFF. Written as DNA, the CDR3 is TGTGCCTGGAAGGGACTAGCGTGGGATGAGCAGTTCTTC.

The chain recombines TRBV7-9 with TRBJ2-1, with a possible D match to TRBD2 (6 bases). The CDR3 is made up of 15 amino acids. V dropped 1 base and J dropped 2 bases, with 9 bases sitting between them. Germline lookup yields CDR1 SEHNR and CDR2 FQNEAQ (reference sequence). In DNA, the CDR3 is TGTGCCAGCAGCTTAGACGGGAGTACCTACAATGAGCAGTTCTTC. Encoded protein: CASSLDGSTYNEQFF.

This clonotype was recorded many times. The V and J genes are TRBV12-3 or TRBV12-4 and TRBJ2-3, with D maybe TRBD2 (7 bases). The CDR3 is 16 residues long. The germline V and J ends were trimmed by 3 bases and 0 bases, with 13 bases remaining between them. The CDR3 here is CASSFGAGASTDTQYF. The CDR3 DNA reads TGTGCCAGCAGTTTCGGGGCGGGGGCCAGCACAGATACGCAGTATTTT.

This clonotype was counted ten times or more. The rearrangement links TRBV7-2 to TRBJ1-6; weak D call: TRBD1 (5 bases). Trimming pared 1 base from V and 0 bases from J, leaving 7 bases between. Germline V gene data show CDR1 as SGHTA and CDR2 as FQGNSA. CDR3 length: 16 residues. CDR3 sequence (DNA): TGTGCCAGCAGCTTAGGGGGGAGCTCCTATAATTCACCCCTCCACTTT. Translating gives CASSLGGSSYNSPLHF. Filled out from reference TRBV7-2 and TRBJ1-6, the complete variable domain reads GAGVSQSPSNKVTEKGKDVELRCDPISGHTALYWYRQSLGQGLEFLIYFQGNSAPDKSGLPSDRFSAERTGGSVSTLTIQRTQQEDSAVYLCASSLGGSSYNSPLHFGNGTRLTVT.

The V and J genes are TRBV6-2 or TRBV6-3 and TRBJ2-1, with D possibly TRBD1 on 5 matching bases. Trimming removed 6 bases from V and 4 bases from J, with 13 bases in between. Germline V gives CDR1 MNHEY, CDR2 SVGEGT. This CDR3 has 14 amino acids. As DNA, the CDR3 is TGTGCCAGCAGCAGGGCAGGGCTTTACAATGAGCAGTTCTTC. As protein: CASSRAGLYNEQFF.

This clonotype has ten or more counts. This chain joins TRBV6-5 and TRBJ2-1; TRBD1 aligns across 8 bases. This CDR3 contains 13 residues. Germline V gene sequence: CDR1 MNHEY, CDR2 SVGAGI. Losses at the gene ends were 2 bases for V and 6 bases for J; bases not matched to a gene: 0. Here the CDR3 reads CASSYGTGNEQFF. DNA of the CDR3: TGTGCCAGCAGTTACGGGACAGGCAATGAGCAGTTCTTC.

This clonotype was observed at least ten times. V and J are TRBV5-5 and TRBJ1-2; D remains unclear. Germline V CDR1 and CDR2: SGHKS, YYEKEE (reference sequence). This CDR3 region has 14 residues. With 4 bases removed from V and 3 bases from J, the gap between germline ends came to 13 bases. The DNA of the CDR3 is TGTGCCAGCAGCCTCGACGTCCTCTACTATGGCTACACCTTC. This codes for CASSLDVLYYGYTF.

This clonotype was seen repeatedly, ten times or more. V gene TRBV19 combines with J gene TRBJ2-7; 9 positions match TRBD2. Unmatched junction bases numbered 5, after V lost 6 bases and J lost 2 bases. CDR1 and CDR2 from the germline V gene are LNHDA and SQIVND (reference sequence). The CDR3 totals 14 residues. The CDR3 DNA follows: TGTGCCAGTAGCCCGGCGGGGGGGCCCTACGAGCAGTACTTC. It yields the protein CASSPAGGPYEQYF. Full variable domain (missing parts from reference TRBV19 and TRBJ2-7): DGGITQSPKYLFRKEGQNVTLSCEQNLNHDAMYWYRQDPGQGLRLIYYSQIVNDFQKGDIAEGYSVSREKKESFPLTVTSAQKNPTAFYLCASSPAGGPYEQYFGPGTRLTVT.

This clonotype appeared a few times. This rearrangement joins TRBV4-1 to TRBJ1-5, with TRBD1 as a possible D gene (6 bases). Trimming shortened V by 0 bases and J by 7 bases, and 7 bases separated the two germline ends. Germline CDR1 reads MGHRA; CDR2 reads YSYEKL. CDR3 length equals 13 residues. The CDR3 here is CASSQDGGQPQHF. CDR3 coding DNA: TGCGCCAGCAGCCAAGACGGGGGCCAGCCCCAGCATTTT.

This clonotype was recorded many times. V is TRBV20-1 and J is TRBJ2-1, with a possible D match to TRBD1 (5 bases). Germline lookup yields CDR1 DFQATT and CDR2 SNEGSKA (reference sequence). The CDR3 is 15 residues long. V dropped 6 bases and J dropped 3 bases, with 18 bases sitting between them. Written as DNA, the CDR3 is TGCAGTGCCGCCCAGGGTCTAAGCTACTACAATGAGCAGTTCTTC. This translates into CSAAQGLSYYNEQFF.

There are many counts of this clonotype. The chain recombines TRBV6-2 or TRBV6-3 with TRBJ1-5; 9 nucleotides agree with TRBD1. This CDR3 contains 14 residues. V shed 2 bases and J 4 bases; nucleotides not matched to a gene: 0. The V gene's germline CDR1 is MNHEY and CDR2 SVGEGT. The CDR3 is CASSYGQGNQPQHF. CDR3 in DNA: TGTGCCAGCAGTTACGGACAGGGGAATCAGCCCCAGCATTTT.

This clonotype was observed a handful of times. The CDR3 DNA is TGTGCCAGCAGCCAAGGCGCAACAGGGGGCGGCTACGAGCAGTACTTC. Translated: CASSQGATGGGYEQYF. The chain carries TRBV4-2 and TRBJ2-7; TRBD1 matches 9 bases. The CDR3 is made up of 16 amino acids. V was clipped by 1 base and J by 3 bases; unmatched bases: 7. The germline V gene encodes CDR1 LGHNA and CDR2 YNFKEQ.